This T cell receptor (beta chain) appears in the sequencing data of a study of blood T cell repertoires in COVID-19. Study background: Italy, Spain and the United States were the sources of the convalescent and acute COVID-19 samples. T cells, B-cell-depleted T cells, or PBMCs supplied cDNA or gDNA.

Deletions cut 4 bases from V and 3 bases from J, with 12 bases between. Germline V gene lookup returns CDR1 SGHTA and CDR2 FQGTGA. The CDR3 runs to 14 residues. The data were produced by immunoSEQ multiplex PCR, yet TCRdb's version contains in-frame clones alone and is incomplete. The sample has a few hundred thousand clones, about nine tenths seen once. Cohort 3 recovered donors had two negative PCRs, clearance, or symptom resolution. Material for sequencing was PBMCs or T cells enriched from blood (not recorded which). This TCR derives from a woman aged 55-69 years who had recovered from COVID-19. The chain is built from TRBV7-3 and TRBJ1-1; unclear D gene. In DNA form, the CDR3 reads TGTGCCAGCAGCTCCGGAGAGGGTCACACTGAAGCTTTCTTT. Protein product: CASSSGEGHTEAFF.